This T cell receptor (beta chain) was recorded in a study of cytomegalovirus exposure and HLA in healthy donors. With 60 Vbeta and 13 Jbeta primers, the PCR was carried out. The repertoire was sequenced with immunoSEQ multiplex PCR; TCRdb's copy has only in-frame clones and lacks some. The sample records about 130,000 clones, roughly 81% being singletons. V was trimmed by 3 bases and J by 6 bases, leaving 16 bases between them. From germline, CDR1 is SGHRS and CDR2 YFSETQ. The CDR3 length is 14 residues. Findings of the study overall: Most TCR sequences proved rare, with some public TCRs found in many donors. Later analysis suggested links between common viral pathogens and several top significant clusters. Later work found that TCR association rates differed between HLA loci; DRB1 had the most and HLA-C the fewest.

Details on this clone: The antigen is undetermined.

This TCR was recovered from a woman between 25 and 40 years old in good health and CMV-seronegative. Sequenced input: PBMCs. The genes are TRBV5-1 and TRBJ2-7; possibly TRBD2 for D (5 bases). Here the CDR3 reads CASSSYSDGGEQYF. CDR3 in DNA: TGCGCCAGCAGCTCGTACTCCGATGGAGGCGAGCAGTACTTC.